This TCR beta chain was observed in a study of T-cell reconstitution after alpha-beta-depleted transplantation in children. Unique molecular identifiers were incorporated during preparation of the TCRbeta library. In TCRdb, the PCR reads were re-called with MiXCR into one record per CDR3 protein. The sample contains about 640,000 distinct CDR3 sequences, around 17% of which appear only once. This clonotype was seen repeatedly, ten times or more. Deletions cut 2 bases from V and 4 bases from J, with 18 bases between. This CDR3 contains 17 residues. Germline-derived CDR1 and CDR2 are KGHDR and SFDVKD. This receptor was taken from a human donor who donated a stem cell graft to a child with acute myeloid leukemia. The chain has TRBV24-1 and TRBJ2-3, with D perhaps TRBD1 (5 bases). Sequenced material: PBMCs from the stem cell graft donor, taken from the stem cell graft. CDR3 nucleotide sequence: TGTGCCACCAGTGATTCCCTAACACAGGCAGGCCCAGATACGCAGTATTTT. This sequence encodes CATSDSLTQAGPDTQYF.